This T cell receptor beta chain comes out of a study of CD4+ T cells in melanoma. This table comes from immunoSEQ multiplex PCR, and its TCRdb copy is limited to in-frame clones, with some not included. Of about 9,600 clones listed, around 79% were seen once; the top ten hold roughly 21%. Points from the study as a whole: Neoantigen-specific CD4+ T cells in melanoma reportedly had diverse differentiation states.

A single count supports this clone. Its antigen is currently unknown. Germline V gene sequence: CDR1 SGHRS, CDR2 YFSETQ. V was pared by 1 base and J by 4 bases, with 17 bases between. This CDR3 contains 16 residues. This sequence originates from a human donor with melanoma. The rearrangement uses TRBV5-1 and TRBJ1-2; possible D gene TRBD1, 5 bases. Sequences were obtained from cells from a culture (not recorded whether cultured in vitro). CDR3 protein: CASSLPKGAHPYGYTF. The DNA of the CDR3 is TGCGCCAGCAGCTTGCCTAAAGGGGCTCATCCCTATGGCTACACCTTC.